This T cell receptor (beta chain) stems from a study of T-cell memory formation after mild COVID-19. Via MiXCR, TCRdb re-called the 5' RACE reads, giving one row per CDR3 protein. Among more than 450,000 distinct CDR3 sequences listed, over 15% were seen once. This CDR3 spans 18 amino acids. Unmatched junction bases numbered 19, after V lost 4 bases and J lost 5 bases. The study, taken as a whole, reports: Among clones peaking at day 37 in the second wave, SARS-CoV-2 specificity remained unconfirmed. Shrinking CD4+ clones resided mostly in CM and EM, and CD8+ ones in EMRA.

This clonotype showed up just a few times. What it binds is not known. The TCR comes from an adult woman who had mild COVID-19 (a few samples of this study predate the infection). Cell type and time point are not known. The genes are TRBV12-3 or TRBV12-4 and TRBJ2-7; TRBD2 matches 8 bases. The specimen sequenced was PBMCs or a T cell subset sorted from them (not recorded which). The CDR3 here is CASSSVPGGALNFDEQYF. Written as DNA, the CDR3 is TGTGCCAGCAGTTCAGTCCCCGGGGGGGCCTTAAATTTTGACGAGCAGTACTTC.